This TCR beta chain was sequenced in a study of long-term antiretroviral therapy in people with HIV. Study-level findings and limits: Blood, drawn from the mid-2000s to the late 2010s, may reflect older ART regimens.

There were roughly 0.95-10 million cryopreserved PBMC in the samples before DNA extraction. This CDR3 comprises 11 residues. Germline lookup yields CDR1 MDHEN and CDR2 SYDVKM. Turning to this clone: Its antigen is not identified. At one end the junction does not follow the germline gene, possibly because of a read error.

Run at survey level, the immunoSEQ assay was version v3.0. Method: immunoSEQ multiplex PCR; TCRdb's copy keeps in-frame clones and lacks some. Of 30,000 to 45,000 clones listed, about 80% are singletons. The input for sequencing was unsorted PBMCs, taken 3.4 years after starting antiretroviral therapy. This TCR came from a man between 25 and 39 years old with HIV. This chain connects TRBV28 to TRBJ1-5; D is unresolved. This CDR3 is CASSTDRPEHF. CDR3 in DNA: TGTGCCAGCAGCACGGACCGGCCCGAGCATTTT. Full variable domain (outside the CDR3, taken from reference TRBV28 and TRBJ1-5): DVKVTQSSRYLVKRTGEKVFLECVQDMDHENMFWYRQDPGLGLRLIYFSYDVKMKEKGDIPEGYSVSREKKERFSLILESASTNQTSMYLCASSTDRPEHFGDGTRLSIL.